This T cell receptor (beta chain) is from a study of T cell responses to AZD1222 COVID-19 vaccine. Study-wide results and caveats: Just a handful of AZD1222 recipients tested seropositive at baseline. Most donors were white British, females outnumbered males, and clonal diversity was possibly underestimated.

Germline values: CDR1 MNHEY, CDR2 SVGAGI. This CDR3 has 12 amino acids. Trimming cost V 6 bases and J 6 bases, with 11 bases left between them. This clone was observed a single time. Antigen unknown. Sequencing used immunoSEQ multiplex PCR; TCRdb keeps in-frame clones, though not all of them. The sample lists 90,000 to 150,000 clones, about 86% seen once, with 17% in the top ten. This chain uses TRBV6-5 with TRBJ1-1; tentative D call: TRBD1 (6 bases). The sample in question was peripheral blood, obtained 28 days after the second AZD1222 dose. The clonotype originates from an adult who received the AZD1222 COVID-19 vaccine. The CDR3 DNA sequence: TGTGCCAGCAGGGTAGGACAGTCTGAAGCTTTCTTT. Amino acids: CASRVGQSEAFF.